The clone carrying this T cell receptor beta chain was recorded only once. Its antigen remains unknown. The sample belongs to a study of shared clonotypes between healthy human individuals. Study-level points and caveats: A reduction in generation probabilities was seen for non-shared clonotypes relative to those shared by all four donors.

Data came from immunoSEQ multiplex PCR; TCRdb stores just in-frame clones and leaves some out. This table has around 600,000 clones, 98% appearing once. The CDR3 covers 13 residues. With 1 base removed from V and 7 bases from J, the gap between germline ends came to 8 bases. Per germline, CDR1 LNHDA and CDR2 SQIVND (reference sequence). Naive-designated CD8 cells lacked CD45RO, were positively enriched for CCR7, and omitted terminally differentiated effector memory CD45RA+ cells. All the donors were Caucasian adults who lived in Nashville, Tennessee. Sequenced input: naive CD8+ T cells sorted from blood. The chain couples TRBV19 to TRBJ2-1; D possibly corresponds to TRBD1 (6 bases). This clonotype was obtained from a man aged 25-45 years in good health. CDR3 in DNA: TGTGCCAGTAGTATAGGTACAGGGAATGAGCAGTTCTTC. This translates into CASSIGTGNEQFF.